This T cell receptor beta chain was captured by sequencing in a study of blood T cell repertoires in COVID-19. For the study at large: Samples taken during acute and convalescent COVID-19 were collected in the United States, Italy and Spain. PBMCs, B-cell-depleted T cells, or T cells provided the cDNA or gDNA that made up the material.

Original handling: Amplification from reference gene primers served as the basis for estimated nucleated cell counts. Using immunoSEQ multiplex PCR, the repertoire was profiled, and TCRdb retains in-frame clones only, with some absent. The DNA was the basis for D and trimming; V, J and clone size are from that table. Of 35,000 to 40,000 clones listed, more than 70% are singletons. CDR1 is SGHRS and CDR2 is YFSETQ in the germline V gene. With 0 bases removed from V and 6 bases from J, the gap between germline ends came to 13 bases. This CDR3 spans 15 amino acids. This chain joins TRBV5-1 and TRBJ2-1, with D perhaps TRBD1 (6 bases). What was sequenced was peripheral blood. The sequence derives from a man in his sixties with active COVID-19. Here the CDR3 DNA reads TGCGCCAGCAGCTTGGCAGGGGCTACCCTCAATGAGCAGTTCTTC. Protein: CASSLAGATLNEQFF.